There are a few counts of the clone carrying this TCR beta chain. This record belongs to a study of T-cell memory formation after mild COVID-19. The CDR3 loop spans 15 amino acids. Germline trimming cut 6 bases from V and 13 bases from J; bases unmatched to any gene: 18. The V gene's germline CDR1 is SNHLY and CDR2 FYNNEI. MiXCR, run by TCRdb on the 5' RACE reads, gives a single entry per CDR3 protein. The sample lists 400,000 or so distinct CDR3 sequences; 15% to 25% were seen once. Source material: PBMCs or a T cell subset sorted from them (not recorded which). The J gene is TRBJ1-1, the V gene TRBV2, with 9 bases matching TRBD1. This receptor was obtained from an adult woman who had mild COVID-19 (a few samples of this study predate the infection). Cell type and time point are not known. Here the CDR3 DNA reads TGTGCCAGCAGAAAACAGGGGGCGCGGGCGACGGTCGTTTTCTTT. Its translation: CASRKQGARATVVFF.